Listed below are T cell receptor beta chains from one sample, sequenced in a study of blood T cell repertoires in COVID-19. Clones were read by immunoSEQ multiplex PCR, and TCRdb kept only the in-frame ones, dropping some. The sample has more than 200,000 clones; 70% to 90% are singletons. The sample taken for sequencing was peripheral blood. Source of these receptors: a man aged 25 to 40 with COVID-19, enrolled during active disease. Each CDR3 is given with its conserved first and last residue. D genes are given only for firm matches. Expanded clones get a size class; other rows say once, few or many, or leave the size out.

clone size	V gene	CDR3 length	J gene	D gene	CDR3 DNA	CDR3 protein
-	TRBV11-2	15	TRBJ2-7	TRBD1	TGTGCCACAGCTCGGAAAGGACAGGGAGGATACGAGCAGTACTTC	CATARKGQGGYEQYF
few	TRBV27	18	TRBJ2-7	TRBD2	TGTGCCAGCAGTTTATCATCCCCCACTAGCGGGAGGTCCTACGAGCAGTACTTC	CASSLSSPTSGRSYEQYF
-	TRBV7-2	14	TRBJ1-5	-	TGTGCCAGCAGCTTAGGAGTTATTTATCAGCCCCAGCATTTT	CASSLGVIYQPQHF
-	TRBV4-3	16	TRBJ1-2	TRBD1	TGCGCCAGCAGCCATGTCACAGGGGCTATGAACTATGGCTACACCTTC	CASSHVTGAMNYGYTF
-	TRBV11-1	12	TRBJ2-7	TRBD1	TGTGCCAGCAGCTTGGACAGGGACGAGCAGTACTTC	CASSLDRDEQYF
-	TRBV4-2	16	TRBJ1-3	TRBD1	TGTGCCAGCAGCCCGGGACAGGATTACTCTGGAAACACCATATATTTT	CASSPGQDYSGNTIYF
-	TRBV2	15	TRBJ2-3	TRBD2	TGTGCCAGCAGTGAAATGAGACTAGCGGGAGATACGCAGTATTTT	CASSEMRLAGDTQYF
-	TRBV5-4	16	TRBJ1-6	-	TGTGCCAGCACCTCGGCGGCCTACCAAACAAATTCACCCCTCCACTTT	CASTSAAYQTNSPLHF
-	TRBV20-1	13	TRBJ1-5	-	TGCAGTGCTAGTGGGCATAGCAATCAGCCCCAGCATTTT	CSASGHSNQPQHF
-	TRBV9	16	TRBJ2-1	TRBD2	TGTGCCAGCAGCGTTGGGAGCCTAGCGGCCTACAATGAGCAGTTCTTC	CASSVGSLAAYNEQFF
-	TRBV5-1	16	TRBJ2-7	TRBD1	TGCGCCAGCAGCTTGGCTGCGTGGGACAGGGGGCGAGAGCAGTACTTC	CASSLAAWDRGREQYF
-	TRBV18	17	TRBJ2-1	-	TGTGCCAGCTCACCTGAGAAGGGGCTGAGCTCCTACAATGAGCAGTTCTTC	CASSPEKGLSSYNEQFF
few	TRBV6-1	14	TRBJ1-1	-	TGTGCCAGCAGTGAAAATCTACGGGGGTCTGAAGCTTTCTTT	CASSENLRGSEAFF
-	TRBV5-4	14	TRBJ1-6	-	TGTGCCAGCAGCTTACCTACTACGAATTCACCCCTCCACTTT	CASSLPTTNSPLHF
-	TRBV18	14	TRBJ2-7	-	TGTGCCAGCTCACCAAGTCAGACGGGCTACGAGCAGTACTTC	CASSPSQTGYEQYF
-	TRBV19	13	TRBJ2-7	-	TGTGCCAGTAGTGACAGGATCTCCTACGAGCAGTACTTC	CASSDRISYEQYF
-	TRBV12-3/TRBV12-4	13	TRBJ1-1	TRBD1	TGTGCCAGCGGAACAGGGGGCTACACTGAAGCTTTCTTT	CASGTGGYTEAFF
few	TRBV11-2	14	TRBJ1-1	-	TGTGCCAGCAGCTTAAGCAGGGGAAGTACTGAAGCTTTCTTT	CASSLSRGSTEAFF
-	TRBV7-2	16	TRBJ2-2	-	TGTGCCAGCAGCTCAGCAGGGACTCGCGGGGCCGGGGAGCTGTTTTTT	CASSSAGTRGAGELFF
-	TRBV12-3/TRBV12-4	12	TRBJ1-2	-	TGTGCCAGCAGTCCCCTCGGGAGTGGCTACACCTTC	CASSPLGSGYTF
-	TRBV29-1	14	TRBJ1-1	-	TGCAGCGTTTTTGGAACAGGGAACGATCCCGGGGCTTTCTTT	CSVFGTGNDPGAFF
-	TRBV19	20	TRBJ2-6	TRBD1	TGTGCCAGTATGCCCGTCTCTTCCGGGACAGGGAGCTCTGGGGCCAACGTCCTGACTTTC	CASMPVSSGTGSSGANVLTF
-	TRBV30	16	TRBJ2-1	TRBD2	TGTGCCTGGAGTGTAGGGTCTAGCGGGATGCTCGGTGAGCAGTTCTTC	CAWSVGSSGMLGEQFF
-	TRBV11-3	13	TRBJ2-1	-	TGTGCCAGCTCAGACGGGGGAGGCTATGAGCAGTTCTTC	CASSDGGGYEQFF
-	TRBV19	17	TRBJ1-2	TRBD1	TGTGCCAGTAGTATAAGCTCCGGGACAGGGGGCAACTATGGCTACACCTTC	CASSISSGTGGNYGYTF
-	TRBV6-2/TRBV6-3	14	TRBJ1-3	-	TGTGCCAGCAGTTACGAGGGCTCTGGAAACACCATATATTTT	CASSYEGSGNTIYF
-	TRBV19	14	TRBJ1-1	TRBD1	TGTGCCAGTAGTATACAGGGGGGGAACACTGAAGCTTTCTTT	CASSIQGGNTEAFF
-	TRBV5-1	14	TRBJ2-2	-	TGCGCCAGCAGCCTAGGACAGAACACCGGGGAGCTGTTTTTT	CASSLGQNTGELFF
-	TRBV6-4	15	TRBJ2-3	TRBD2	TGTGCCAGCAGCGGACTAGCGGGGGGCACAGATACGCAGTATTTT	CASSGLAGGTDTQYF
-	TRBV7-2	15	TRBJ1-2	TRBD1	TGTGCCAGCAGCTTAGGCATCGGGACAGACTATGGCTACACCTTC	CASSLGIGTDYGYTF
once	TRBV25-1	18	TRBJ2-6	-	TGTGCCAGCAGTGCGGGTCGGGGGATTCCCTCTGGGGCCAACGTCCTGACTTTC	CASSAGRGIPSGANVLTF
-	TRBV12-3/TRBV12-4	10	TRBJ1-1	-	TGTGCCAGCAGTCGGGTCGCGGCTTTCTTT	CASSRVAAFF
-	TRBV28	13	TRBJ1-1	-	TGTGCCAGCAGTTTATCGGGGAGTACTGAAGCTTTCTTT	CASSLSGSTEAFF
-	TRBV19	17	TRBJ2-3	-	TGTGCCAGTAGTATAGATCGTGGAACAGTTAGCACAGATACGCAGTATTTT	CASSIDRGTVSTDTQYF
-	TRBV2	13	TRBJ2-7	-	TGTGCCAGCAGTGATGGGGGACTTTACGAGCAGTACTTC	CASSDGGLYEQYF
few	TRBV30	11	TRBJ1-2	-	TGTGCCTGGAGCCCCAATTATGGCTACACCTTC	CAWSPNYGYTF
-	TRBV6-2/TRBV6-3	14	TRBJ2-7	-	TGTGCCAGCAGTTATTTGAGGGTCGACTACGAGCAGTACTTC	CASSYLRVDYEQYF
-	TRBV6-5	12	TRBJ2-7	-	TGTGCCAGCAGTACCAGGGTTGGCGAGCAGTACTTC	CASSTRVGEQYF
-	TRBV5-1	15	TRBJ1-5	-	TGCGCCAGCAGCCCCGGAGGTTATAGCAATCAGCCCCAGCATTTT	CASSPGGYSNQPQHF
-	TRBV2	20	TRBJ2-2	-	TGTGCCAGCAGTGAGGGCTATAGTAAGAGGGAGCCACTGAACACCGGGGAGCTGTTTTTT	CASSEGYSKREPLNTGELFF
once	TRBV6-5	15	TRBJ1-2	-	TGTGCCAGCAGTTACTCGAGAGGCGGGGGGAGAGGCTACACCTTC	CASSYSRGGGRGYTF
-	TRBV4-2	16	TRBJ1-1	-	TGTGCCAGCAGCCAAGATAGGGGCTACTCCGGTATGTTGGCTTTCTTT	CASSQDRGYSGMLAFF
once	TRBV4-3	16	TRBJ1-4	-	TGCGCCAGCAGCCAAGAGTTCTCCAGGCTTAATGAAAAACTGTTTTTT	CASSQEFSRLNEKLFF
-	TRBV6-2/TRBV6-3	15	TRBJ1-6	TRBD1	TGTGCCAGCAGCCCGATGGGACAGGGTCATTCACCCCTCCACTTT	CASSPMGQGHSPLHF
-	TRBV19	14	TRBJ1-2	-	TGTGCCAGTAGTATCAGCGCCGATAACTATGGCTACACCTTC	CASSISADNYGYTF